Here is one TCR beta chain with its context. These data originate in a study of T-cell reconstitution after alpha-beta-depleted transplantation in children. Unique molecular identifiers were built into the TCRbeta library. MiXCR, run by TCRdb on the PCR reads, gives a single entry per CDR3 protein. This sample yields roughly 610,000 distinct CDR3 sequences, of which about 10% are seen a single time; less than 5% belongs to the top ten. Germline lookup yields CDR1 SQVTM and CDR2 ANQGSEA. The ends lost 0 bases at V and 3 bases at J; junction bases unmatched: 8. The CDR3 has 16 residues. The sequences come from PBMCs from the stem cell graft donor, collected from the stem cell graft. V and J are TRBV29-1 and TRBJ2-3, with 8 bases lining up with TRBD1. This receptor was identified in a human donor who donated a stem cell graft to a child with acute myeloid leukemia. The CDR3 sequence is CSVEDLAGGMTDTQYF. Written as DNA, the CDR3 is TGCAGCGTTGAAGATCTGGCAGGGGGCATGACAGATACGCAGTATTTT.